This record looks at one T cell receptor (beta chain) sequence and its context. Per the germline V gene, CDR1 is WSHSY and CDR2 is SAAADI. This CDR3 has 12 amino acids. The V end was cut by 10 bases, the J end by 1 base, with 10 bases between. These data are taken from a study of cytomegalovirus exposure and HLA in healthy donors. 13 Jbeta primers and 60 Vbeta primers were used for the PCR. Original handling: Later work found 65 million to 90 million unique TCR beta chains, with 9.5 million to 14 million shared. Assay used: immunoSEQ multiplex PCR; TCRdb lists only in-frame clones, some missing. That table gives V, J and clone size, and the DNA gave D and trimming. Here the sample table reports about 170,000 clones. Although they were nominally healthy when sampled, donors likely had unrecorded immune exposures.

This sequence joins TRBV10-2 and TRBJ1-1; D not resolved. Sequenced: PBMCs. This receptor was identified in an older woman in good health and CMV-seronegative. CDR3 residues: CATCFGNTEAFF. Written as DNA, the CDR3 is TGCGCCACCTGCTTCGGGAACACTGAAGCTTTCTTT.